This T cell receptor beta chain was sequenced during a study of cytomegalovirus exposure and HLA in healthy donors. This clone was detected a few times. The PCR used 60 Vbeta and 13 Jbeta primers. Here immunoSEQ multiplex PCR was the method, and the copy in TCRdb shows in-frame clones only, minus some. The sample consists of about 160,000 clones, approximately 76% of them appearing once. The length of the CDR3 is 18 residues. Germline CDR1 reads LGHNA; CDR2 reads YSLEER. Unmatched junction bases numbered 10, after V lost 0 bases and J lost 4 bases. V usage is TRBV4-3 and J usage is TRBJ2-2; 8 bases are shared with TRBD1. Material: PBMCs. The sequence was collected from a man in his 60s in good health and CMV-seronegative. The CDR3 DNA reads as TGCGCCAGCAGCCAAGATCAATTGGACAGGGCAGTCACCGGGGAGCTGTTTTTT. Translation: CASSQDQLDRAVTGELFF.